These T cell receptor beta chains were read from a single sample in a study of technical replicates of blood from a few donors. TCRdb keeps only in-frame clones here, not all; method: immunoSEQ multiplex PCR. Of under 65,000 clones listed, less than 90% are singletons. Specimen: PBMCs. These receptors were collected from a human donor in good health. Some clones in this sample may be carry-over from other donors' samples. CDR3s include the opening cysteine and the closing phenylalanine or tryptophan. A D gene is named only where the DNA matches it firmly. A clone size is listed for some rows: how often the clone was seen (once, few, many), or a class if it is expanded.

abundance | j_gene | d_gene | v_gene | CDR3aa | CDR3nt
- | TRBJ1-3 | - | TRBV9 | CASSVGPGLISGNTIYF | TGTGCCAGCAGCGTAGGTCCAGGACTTATCTCTGGAAACACCATATATTTT
- | TRBJ2-3 | TRBD2 | TRBV7-2 | CASSHSGTRRDTQYF | TGTGCCAGCAGCCATAGCGGGACGAGGAGAGATACGCAGTATTTT
- | TRBJ2-1 | - | TRBV20-1 | CSASGRNEQFF | TGCAGTGCTAGTGGGAGGAATGAGCAGTTCTTC
- | TRBJ2-2 | - | TRBV18 | CASSPLPRGGHTGELFF | TGTGCCAGCTCACCACTTCCGAGGGGGGGACACACCGGGGAGCTGTTTTTT
- | TRBJ2-1 | - | TRBV19 | CASSTQYSGTEQFF | TGTGCCAGTAGTACCCAATACAGCGGCACTGAGCAGTTCTTC
once | TRBJ2-1 | - | TRBV7-8 | CASSNRRGRVSYNEQFF | TGTGCCAGCAGCAACCGGCGGGGAAGAGTCTCCTACAATGAGCAGTTCTTC
- | TRBJ2-4 | - | TRBV4-1 | CASSQAGTVAKNIQYF | TGCGCCAGCAGCCAGGCGGGGACAGTTGCCAAAAACATTCAGTACTTC
- | TRBJ2-1 | TRBD2 | TRBV7-6 | CASSLQNGGAYNEQFF | TGTGCCAGCAGCTTACAAAACGGGGGGGCCTACAATGAGCAGTTCTTC
- | TRBJ2-2 | TRBD2 | TRBV30 | CAWTAGGSGTGELFF | TGTGCCTGGACAGCGGGAGGGTCGGGGACCGGGGAGCTGTTTTTT
once | TRBJ1-2 | - | TRBV4-1 | CASSQGGGKGDYGYTF | TGCGCCAGCAGCCAAGGAGGGGGAAAAGGGGACTATGGCTACACCTTC
- | TRBJ2-4 | - | TRBV19 | CASSTRAGENIQYF | TGTGCCAGTAGTACCCGGGCAGGGGAAAACATTCAGTACTTC
few | TRBJ1-1 | - | TRBV27 | CASSYKGDTEAFF | TGTGCCAGCAGTTACAAGGGGGACACTGAAGCTTTCTTT
- | TRBJ2-7 | - | TRBV6-1 | CASNQGLAYEQYF | TGTGCCAGCAACCAGGGGCTTGCCTACGAGCAGTACTTC
once | TRBJ2-1 | TRBD1 | TRBV4-1 | CASSQELDRVRGSYNEQFF | TGCGCCAGCAGCCAGGAACTTGACAGGGTAAGGGGTTCTTACAATGAGCAGTTCTTC
- | TRBJ2-7 | TRBD1 | TRBV2 | CASRGTGVYEQYF | TGTGCCAGCAGGGGGACAGGGGTCTACGAGCAGTACTTC
once | TRBJ1-1 | TRBD1 | TRBV6-1 | CASRGAHRGDTEAFF | TGTGCCAGCAGAGGCGCCCACAGGGGAGACACTGAAGCTTTCTTT
- | TRBJ1-5 | - | TRBV6-6 | CASSPGTGNRPQHF | TGTGCCAGCAGCCCGGGGACTGGCAACCGGCCCCAGCATTTT
once | TRBJ2-1 | TRBD1 | TRBV7-3 | CASSSTGGSSYNEQFF | TGTGCCAGCAGCTCCACAGGGGGCTCCTCCTACAATGAGCAGTTCTTC
- | TRBJ2-7 | TRBD1 | TRBV2 | CASSGDRGKSYEQYF | TGTGCCAGCAGTGGAGACAGGGGGAAATCCTACGAGCAGTACTTC
- | TRBJ1-2 | TRBD1 | TRBV11-2 | CASSRQGGNFGYTF | TGTGCCAGCAGTAGACAGGGGGGAAATTTTGGCTACACCTTC
- | TRBJ2-6 | - | TRBV29-1 | CSVAGVSGANVLTF | TGCAGCGTGGCAGGGGTTTCCGGGGCCAACGTCCTGACTTTC
- | TRBJ1-6 | TRBD1 | TRBV4-1 | CASSQDTGVGSPLHF | TGCGCCAGCAGCCAAGACACAGGGGTGGGTTCACCCCTCCACTTT
once | TRBJ1-5 | TRBD1 | TRBV30 | CAWSETGVNQPQHF | TGTGCCTGGAGTGAGACAGGGGTAAATCAGCCCCAGCATTTT
few | TRBJ1-2 | - | TRBV29-1 | CSVDLGLYGYTF | TGCAGCGTTGACCTGGGCCTTTATGGCTACACCTTC
- | TRBJ1-1 | TRBD1 | TRBV2 | CASGGTAQRAFF | TGTGCCAGCGGGGGGACAGCACAGAGGGCTTTCTTT
- | TRBJ1-1 | - | TRBV2 | CASTYRVPDTEAFF | TGTGCCAGCACTTACAGGGTTCCGGACACTGAAGCTTTCTTT
once | TRBJ1-4 | TRBD1 | TRBV5-6 | CASSFGQGGEKLFF | TGTGCCAGCAGCTTCGGACAGGGAGGGGAAAAACTGTTTTTT
- | TRBJ1-5 | TRBD1 | TRBV2 | CASSGTGEDQPQHF | TGTGCCAGCAGTGGGACAGGGGAGGATCAGCCCCAGCATTTT
once | TRBJ2-2 | - | TRBV2 | CASSLVSPGELFF | TGTGCCAGCAGTCTTGTTAGCCCCGGGGAGCTGTTTTTT
- | TRBJ2-7 | - | TRBV19 | CASSTTSRVDEQYF | TGTGCCAGTAGTACCACCTCCAGGGTGGACGAGCAGTACTTC
once | TRBJ1-1 | - | TRBV7-9 | CASSDRENTEAFF | TGTGCCAGCAGCGACCGGGAGAACACTGAAGCTTTCTTT
- | TRBJ1-2 | TRBD1 | TRBV7-3 | CASSFTSGTGGGYTF | TGTGCCAGCAGCTTTACGTCCGGGACAGGTGGCGGCTACACCTTC
- | TRBJ2-2 | - | TRBV5-6 | CASSLTFTGKAGELFF | TGTGCCAGCAGCTTAACTTTTACAGGGAAGGCCGGGGAGCTGTTTTTT
- | TRBJ2-7 | TRBD2 | TRBV11-3 | CASTQSGVSSYEQYF | TGTGCCAGCACCCAAAGCGGGGTTAGCTCCTACGAGCAGTACTTC
- | TRBJ2-1 | TRBD2 | TRBV25-1 | CASSEPGRGGVEQFF | TGTGCCAGCAGTGAACCTGGGCGGGGGGGCGTTGAGCAGTTCTTC
- | TRBJ1-1 | - | TRBV6-6 | CASRPGDRMNTEAFF | TGTGCCAGCAGACCAGGGGACCGAATGAACACTGAAGCTTTCTTT
- | TRBJ2-7 | - | TRBV7-9 | CASSRDRGMAYEQYF | TGTGCCAGCAGTCGGGACCGGGGGATGGCCTACGAGCAGTACTTC
- | TRBJ2-7 | TRBD2 | TRBV7-6 | CASSWGEGLSYEQYF | TGTGCCAGCAGCTGGGGGGAGGGTCTTTCCTACGAGCAGTACTTC
- | TRBJ1-6 | TRBD1 | TRBV5-1 | CASSLGQYSYNSPLHF | TGCGCCAGCAGCCTGGGACAGTACTCCTATAATTCACCCCTCCACTTT
- | TRBJ2-5 | - | TRBV21-1 | CASSKRLRSQETQYF | TGTGCCAGCAGCAAACGGTTGCGGTCCCAAGAGACCCAGTACTTC
- | TRBJ2-7 | TRBD1 | TRBV19 | CASSQSATGRVEQYF | TGTGCCAGTAGCCAGTCAGCGACAGGGAGAGTGGAGCAGTACTTC
- | TRBJ2-5 | - | TRBV7-2 | CASSSPLLSLAARGTQYF | TGTGCCAGCAGCTCCCCCCTCCTCTCCTTGGCGGCTAGGGGGACCCAGTACTTC
- | TRBJ2-7 | - | TRBV5-1 | CASSLAGPGTQYF | TGCGCCAGCAGCTTGGCGGGGCCGGGGACACAGTACTTC
- | TRBJ2-1 | TRBD2 | TRBV4-3 | CASSQDVAGGYNEQFF | TGCGCCAGCAGCCAAGATGTAGCGGGAGGTTACAATGAGCAGTTCTTC
- | TRBJ2-5 | - | TRBV7-2 | CASSPNLGRVQETQYF | TGTGCCAGCAGCCCGAATCTGGGCAGGGTACAAGAGACCCAGTACTTC
- | TRBJ1-1 | - | TRBV4-2 | CASSQETGVNTEAFF | TGTGCCAGCAGCCAAGAAACCGGGGTCAACACTGAAGCTTTCTTT
- | TRBJ2-7 | - | TRBV6-5 | CASSRLGGEQYF | TGTGCCAGCAGTCGACTAGGAGGCGAGCAGTACTTC
once | TRBJ2-3 | - | TRBV5-1 | CASSPDGTITDTQYF | TGCGCCAGCAGCCCGGACGGGACAATCACAGATACGCAGTATTTT
- | TRBJ2-7 | - | TRBV7-6 | CASSLARGYEQYF | TGTGCCAGCAGCTTAGCGCGCGGGTACGAGCAGTACTTC